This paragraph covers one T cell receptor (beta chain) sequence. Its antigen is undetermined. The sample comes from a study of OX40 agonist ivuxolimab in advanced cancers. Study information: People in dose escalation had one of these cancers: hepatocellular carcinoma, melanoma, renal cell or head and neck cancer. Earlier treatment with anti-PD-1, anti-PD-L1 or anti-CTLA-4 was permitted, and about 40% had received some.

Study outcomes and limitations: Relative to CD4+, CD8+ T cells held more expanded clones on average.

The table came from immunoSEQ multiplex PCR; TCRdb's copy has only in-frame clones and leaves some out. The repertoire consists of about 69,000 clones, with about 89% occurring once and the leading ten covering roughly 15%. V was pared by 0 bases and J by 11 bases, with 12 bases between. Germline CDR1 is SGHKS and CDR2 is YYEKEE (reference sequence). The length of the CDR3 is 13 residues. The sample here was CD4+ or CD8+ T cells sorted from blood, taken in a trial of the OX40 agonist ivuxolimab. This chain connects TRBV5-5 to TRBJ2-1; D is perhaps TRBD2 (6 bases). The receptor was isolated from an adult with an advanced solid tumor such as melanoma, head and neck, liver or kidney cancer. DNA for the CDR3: TGTGCCAGCAGCTTGGACGGGACTTCGAAGCAGTTCTTC. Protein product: CASSLDGTSKQFF.